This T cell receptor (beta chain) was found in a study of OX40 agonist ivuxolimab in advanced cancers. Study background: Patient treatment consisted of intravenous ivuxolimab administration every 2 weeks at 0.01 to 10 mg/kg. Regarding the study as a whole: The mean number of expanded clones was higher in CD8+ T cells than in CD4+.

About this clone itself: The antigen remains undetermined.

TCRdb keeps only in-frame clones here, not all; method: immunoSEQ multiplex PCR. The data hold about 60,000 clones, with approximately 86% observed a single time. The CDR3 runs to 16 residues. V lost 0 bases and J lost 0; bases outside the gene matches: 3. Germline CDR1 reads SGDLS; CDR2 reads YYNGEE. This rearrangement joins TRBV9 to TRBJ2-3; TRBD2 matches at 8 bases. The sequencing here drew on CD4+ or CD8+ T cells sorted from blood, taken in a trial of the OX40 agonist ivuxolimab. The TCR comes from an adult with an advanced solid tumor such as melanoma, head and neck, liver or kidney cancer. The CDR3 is CASSVGSSGSTDTQYF. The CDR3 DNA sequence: TGTGCCAGCAGCGTAGGGTCTAGCGGGAGCACAGATACGCAGTATTTT. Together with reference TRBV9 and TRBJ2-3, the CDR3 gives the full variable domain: DSGVTQTPKHLITATGQRVTLRCSPRSGDLSVYWYQQSLDQGLQFLIQYYNGEERAKGNILERFSAQQFPDLHSELNLSSLELGDSALYFCASSVGSSGSTDTQYFGPGTRLTVL.